A single sample gave rise to the 2 T cell receptor beta chains below, sequenced in a study of blood T cell repertoires in COVID-19. Assay: immunoSEQ multiplex PCR; the TCRdb copy retains only in-frame clones and omits some. Altogether over 10,000 clones are present, roughly 90% being singletons, with the ten largest covering roughly 47%. Sequencing was performed on peripheral blood. The receptors derive from a man older than 75 with acute or convalescent COVID-19.

This rearrangement joins TRBV11-2 to TRBJ2-5; no definite D call. The length of the CDR3 is 11 residues. Between the trimmed V and J ends, which lost 5 bases and 3 bases, there was a span of 4 bases. CDR1 is SGHAT, CDR2 FQNNGV, per germline. CDR3 bases: TGTGCCAGCAGCCAAAAAGAGACCCAGTACTTC. Its protein product is CASSQKETQYF.

This rearrangement joins TRBV29-1 to TRBJ1-5, with 7 bases aligning to TRBD1. The length of the CDR3 is 13 residues. Losses at the gene ends were 4 bases for V and 4 bases for J; bases not matched to a gene: 4. Germline lookup yields CDR1 SQVTM and CDR2 ANQGSEA. The DNA of the CDR3 is TGCAGCGTTGCACAGGGGTGGAATCAGCCCCAGCATTTT. Translation gives CSVAQGWNQPQHF. Full variable domain (missing parts from reference TRBV29-1 and TRBJ1-5): SAVISQKPSRDICQRGTSLTIQCQVDSQVTMMFWYRQQPGQSLTLIATANQGSEATYESGFVIDKFPISRPNLTFSTLTVSNMSPEDSSIYLCSVAQGWNQPQHFGDGTRLSIL.